This T cell receptor beta chain was retrieved from a study of cytotoxic CD8 clonotypes in ibrutinib-treated CLL. As for this clone: The antigen is unknown.

TCRdb's table, derived via immunoSEQ multiplex PCR, lists solely in-frame clones and lacks some. The repertoire consists of about 300,000 clones, with about 72% occurring once and the leading ten covering about 6%. Study-level findings and limits: Patients showed higher baseline clonality than age-matched healthy donors, and it tracked circulating CD8+ T-cell counts.

Per the germline V gene, CDR1 is SGDLS and CDR2 is YYNGEE. With 1 base clipped from V and 2 bases from J, the junction kept 3 bases outside the gene matches. The CDR3 loop spans 14 amino acids. This chain uses TRBV9 with TRBJ2-7; 7 bases fit TRBD2. The receptor was derived from a human donor with chronic lymphocytic leukemia. The source material was PBMCs, sampled at disease progression, from a patient treated with ibrutinib. CDR3 nucleotide sequence: TGTGCCAGCAGCGTACGGGACTATACCTACGAGCAGTACTTC. Its translation is CASSVRDYTYEQYF.